The rows below give T cell receptor beta chains drawn from one sample of a study of blood T cell repertoires in COVID-19. Produced via immunoSEQ multiplex PCR; TCRdb's table is partial and in-frame only. This table holds approximately 260,000 clones, 75% to 90% found once. Specimen: peripheral blood. The receptors shown here come from a woman between 65 and 79 years old with COVID-19, enrolled during active disease. Each CDR3 is given with its conserved first and last residue. The D gene is left open where the match is weak. Size values are once, few and many counts, or a class for expanded clones, and some rows have none.

D gene,J gene,V gene,clone size,CDR3 DNA,CDR3 protein
TRBD1,TRBJ1-1,TRBV29-1,NA,TGCAGCGTCGAGAGGGGACAGGGGGCTTTACAAGCTTTCTTT,CSVERGQGALQAFF
TRBD1,TRBJ2-1,TRBV3-1/TRBV3-2,NA,TGTGCCAGCAGCCGAAGACAGGGCGGGTACAATGAGCAGTTCTTC,CASSRRQGGYNEQFF
NA,TRBJ2-1,TRBV6-5,NA,TGTGCCAGCAGGTCGTACTCCTACAATGAGCAGTTCTTC,CASRSYSYNEQFF
NA,TRBJ2-7,TRBV6-2/TRBV6-3,NA,TGTGCCAGCAGTTACTCGATGCGGACATTTAACTCCTACGAGCAGTACTTC,CASSYSMRTFNSYEQYF
NA,TRBJ2-2,TRBV7-3,NA,TGTGCCAGCAGCGTGACAGGGAACACCGGGGAGCTGTTTTTT,CASSVTGNTGELFF
NA,TRBJ1-2,TRBV28,NA,TGTGCCAGCAGTTTTGGGTATACAGATGGCTACACCTTC,CASSFGYTDGYTF
TRBD2,TRBJ2-2,TRBV4-2,NA,TGTGCCAGCAGCCAAATTAGCGGGACGAACACCGGGGAGCTGTTTTTT,CASSQISGTNTGELFF
TRBD1,TRBJ1-2,TRBV27,once,TGTGCCAGCAGCCAGACAGGGCACTATGGCTACACCTTC,CASSQTGHYGYTF
NA,TRBJ2-1,TRBV18,NA,TGTGCCAGCTCAGAAACAGGGCATGAGCAGTTCTTC,CASSETGHEQFF
NA,TRBJ2-5,TRBV7-2,NA,TGTGCCAGCAGCTTATCCCAGGGGCCAGCGGAGACCCAGTACTTC,CASSLSQGPAETQYF
NA,TRBJ1-2,TRBV29-1,NA,TGCAGCGTTGTTTCATCCCTGGGGCAGGGGAGAGGTGGCTACACCTTC,CSVVSSLGQGRGGYTF
NA,TRBJ1-1,TRBV30,once,TGTGCCTGGAGACATTTGCAGGGTGTGACTGAAGCTTTCTTT,CAWRHLQGVTEAFF
NA,TRBJ1-1,TRBV24-1,NA,TGTGCCACCAGTGATTTAGCGGGGGCGCGCACTGAAGCTTTCTTT,CATSDLAGARTEAFF
NA,TRBJ1-1,TRBV11-3,NA,TGTGCCAGCAGCTTAGGGGGGCGCGTCACTGAAGCTTTCTTT,CASSLGGRVTEAFF
NA,TRBJ2-7,TRBV27,NA,TGTGCCAGCAGTTTATCGTGGAGCTACGAGCAGTACTTC,CASSLSWSYEQYF
TRBD2,TRBJ2-7,TRBV4-2,NA,TGTGCCAGCAGCCAAGGCGGGAGTAACGAGCAGTACTTC,CASSQGGSNEQYF
NA,TRBJ2-2,TRBV18,once,TGTGCCAGCTCACCGATGGACATAAAGGCCAACACCGGGGAGCTGTTTTTT,CASSPMDIKANTGELFF
NA,TRBJ1-6,TRBV30,NA,TGTGCCTGGAGTGTAGATAGATCACCCCTCCACTTT,CAWSVDRSPLHF
NA,TRBJ1-2,TRBV6-4,NA,TGTGCCAGCAGTGACTCATCGGGGTTGGGCTACACCTTC,CASSDSSGLGYTF
NA,TRBJ2-1,TRBV20-1,NA,TGCAGCATAGTTGGTAGTGAGCAGTTCTTC,CSIVGSEQFF
TRBD1,TRBJ2-3,TRBV11-1,NA,TGTGCCAGCAGCTCCTCAGGGGGCTGGGGAACAGATACGCAGTATTTT,CASSSSGGWGTDTQYF
TRBD2,TRBJ2-1,TRBV2,NA,TGTGCCAGCAGAGAGACTAGCGGGAGGTATGAGCAGTTCTTC,CASRETSGRYEQFF
NA,TRBJ2-5,TRBV20-1,NA,TGCAGTGCTAGTTTGGCCGCTCCAGAGACCCAGTACTTC,CSASLAAPETQYF
NA,TRBJ2-7,TRBV6-2/TRBV6-3,NA,TGTGCCAGCAGTGCTGACCGGTCTTCCAGGTCCGAGCAGTACTTC,CASSADRSSRSEQYF
NA,TRBJ2-1,TRBV30,NA,TGTGCCTGGACCCGGAAGCGGGTTGATGGTGAGCAGTTCTTC,CAWTRKRVDGEQFF
NA,TRBJ1-6,TRBV21-1,NA,TGTGCCAGCAGCAAAGCGGGGGACAGGGGCTGGAGCTCCTATAATTCACCCCTCCACTTT,CASSKAGDRGWSSYNSPLHF
NA,TRBJ2-1,TRBV28,NA,TGTGCCACGGCCGCGGGGAATGAGCAGTTCTTC,CATAAGNEQFF
TRBD2,TRBJ2-7,TRBV12-3/TRBV12-4,NA,TGTGCCAGCGGCCCAGCTAGCGGGTACGAGCAGTACTTC,CASGPASGYEQYF
NA,TRBJ2-1,TRBV19,NA,TGTGCCAGTCGTCGGGGGAGTGCGCAGGATGAGCAGTTCTTC,CASRRGSAQDEQFF
TRBD1,TRBJ2-7,TRBV19,NA,TGTGCCAGTAGTAGACAGGGTATTGGTGAGCAGTACTTC,CASSRQGIGEQYF
NA,TRBJ2-7,TRBV19,few,TGTGCCAGTACGCGAACAGGAGCGCCTGAGCAGTACTTC,CASTRTGAPEQYF
NA,TRBJ2-7,TRBV7-2,NA,TGTGCCAGCAGCTTAGGCCCTAGCTACGAGCAGTACTTC,CASSLGPSYEQYF
TRBD2,TRBJ2-3,TRBV6-6,NA,TGTGCCAGCGTGGGAGGGCCAGATACGCAGTATTTT,CASVGGPDTQYF
NA,TRBJ2-5,TRBV5-6,NA,TGTGCCAGCAGCTTGCTAACAGCCTCTCGCCCCCAAGAGACCCAGTACTTC,CASSLLTASRPQETQYF
NA,TRBJ2-2,TRBV20-1,NA,TGCAGTGCCACAGGGCCCGGGGAGCTGTTTTTT,CSATGPGELFF
TRBD2,TRBJ2-1,TRBV7-9,NA,TGTGCCAGCAAGGAACTAGCGGGAGACGAGCAGTTCTTC,CASKELAGDEQFF
NA,TRBJ2-3,TRBV2,once,TGTGCCATCTCTTTAGCGGAAAGCACAGATACGCAGTATTTT,CAISLAESTDTQYF
TRBD1,TRBJ1-1,TRBV27,NA,TGTGCCAGCAGTTTATCCCGACAGGGTACCACTGAAGCTTTCTTT,CASSLSRQGTTEAFF
NA,TRBJ1-5,TRBV19,NA,TGTGCCAGTAGTATGAGCAGGCGACATCCCCAGCATTTT,CASSMSRRHPQHF
NA,TRBJ1-1,TRBV18,NA,TGTGCCAGCTCACCATCCAGGGGCTCTGAAGCTTTCTTT,CASSPSRGSEAFF
NA,TRBJ2-7,TRBV12-5,NA,TGTGCTAGTGGTTTAAATCTGGGGTTACAGGCCGAGCAGTACTTC,CASGLNLGLQAEQYF
NA,TRBJ1-4,TRBV30,few,TGTGCCTGGAGCTCGGGGGAATTCGGGGAAAAACTGTTTTTT,CAWSSGEFGEKLFF
NA,TRBJ2-1,TRBV12-3/TRBV12-4,NA,TGTGCCAGCAGGGACCTACAGGGAGAGCAGTTCTTC,CASRDLQGEQFF
TRBD2,TRBJ2-7,TRBV15,NA,TGTGCCACCTGGTCTAGCGGAAGACCCTACGAGCAGTACTTC,CATWSSGRPYEQYF
NA,TRBJ1-6,TRBV27,NA,TGTGCCAGCAGTTTACGGCGGGATGACTCACCCCTCCACTTT,CASSLRRDDSPLHF
TRBD2,TRBJ2-5,TRBV6-1,NA,TGTGCCAGCAGTGAAGTCGGGACTAGCGGGAGGGAGACCCAGTACTTC,CASSEVGTSGRETQYF
TRBD1,TRBJ1-4,TRBV5-1,few,TGCGCCAGCAGCTTATCCACAGGGGGAGCGGATGAAAAACTGTTTTTT,CASSLSTGGADEKLFF
NA,TRBJ2-7,TRBV6-2/TRBV6-3,NA,TGTGCCAGCAGCTCACATCAGGGCTTTGGCTACGAGCAGTACTTC,CASSSHQGFGYEQYF
TRBD1,TRBJ1-2,TRBV7-8,NA,TGTGCCAGCAGCTTACCCACTACAGGGGGCGTTGGCTACACCTTC,CASSLPTTGGVGYTF
NA,TRBJ1-2,TRBV14,NA,TGTGCCAGCAGCCAAGATCGGGGATTCGGCTATGGCTACACCTTC,CASSQDRGFGYGYTF
NA,TRBJ2-3,TRBV5-1,NA,TGCGCCAGCAGCTTGCTACCGTCTAGCACAGATACGCAGTATTTT,CASSLLPSSTDTQYF
TRBD2,TRBJ2-7,TRBV7-3,NA,TGTGCCAGCAGCTCGGGACTAGCGGGAGCCTACGAGCAGTACTTC,CASSSGLAGAYEQYF
TRBD2,TRBJ2-1,TRBV10-3,NA,TGTGCCATCAGCCCGGGACTAGCGGATAATGAGCAGTTCTTC,CAISPGLADNEQFF